This TCR beta chain comes out of a study of blood T cell repertoires in COVID-19. Study background: The United States, Italy and Spain were the sources of the acute and convalescent COVID-19 samples. Sample material is recorded as cDNA or gDNA derived from T cells, B-cell-depleted T cells, or PBMCs.

CDR1 LNHDA and CDR2 SQIVND come from the germline V gene (reference sequence). The junction had 12 bases not matched to a gene; V was cut back by 5 bases and J by 9 bases. The CDR3 is 15 amino acids. In the authors' methods: Researchers report that nucleated cell counts were estimated from reference gene primer amplification. Using immunoSEQ multiplex PCR, the repertoire was profiled, and TCRdb retains in-frame clones only, with some absent. From that table come the V and J calls and clone size; the DNA was used to work out D and trimming. The data contain just over 95,000 clones, 90% of them seen just once; the ten biggest clones take up roughly 5%.

The chain recombines TRBV19 with TRBJ2-1; 8 nucleotides line up with TRBD2. The sample taken for sequencing was peripheral blood. This sequence originates from a man in his fifties with acute or convalescent COVID-19. The CDR3 nucleotides read TGTGCCAGTAGTCCTACTAGCGGACGAATGATTGAGCAGTTCTTC. Its translation: CASSPTSGRMIEQFF.